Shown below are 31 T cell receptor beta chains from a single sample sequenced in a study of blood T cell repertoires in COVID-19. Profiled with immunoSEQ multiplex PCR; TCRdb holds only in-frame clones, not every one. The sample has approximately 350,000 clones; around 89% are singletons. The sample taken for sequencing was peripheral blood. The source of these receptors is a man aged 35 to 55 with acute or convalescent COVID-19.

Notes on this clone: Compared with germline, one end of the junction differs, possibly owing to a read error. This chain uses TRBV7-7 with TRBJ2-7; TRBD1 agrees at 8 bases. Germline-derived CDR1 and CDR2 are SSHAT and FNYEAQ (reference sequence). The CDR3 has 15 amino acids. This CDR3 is CASSFGTGSSYEQYF. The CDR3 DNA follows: TGTGCTAGCAGCTTTGGGACAGGCTCTTCATACGAGCAGTACTTC.

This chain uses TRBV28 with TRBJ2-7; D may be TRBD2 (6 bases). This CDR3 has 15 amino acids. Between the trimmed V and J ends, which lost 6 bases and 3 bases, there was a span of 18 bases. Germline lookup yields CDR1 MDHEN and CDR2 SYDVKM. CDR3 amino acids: CASRPLRDSHYEQYF. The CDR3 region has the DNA TGTGCCAGCAGGCCCCTCCGGGACTCTCACTACGAGCAGTACTTC.

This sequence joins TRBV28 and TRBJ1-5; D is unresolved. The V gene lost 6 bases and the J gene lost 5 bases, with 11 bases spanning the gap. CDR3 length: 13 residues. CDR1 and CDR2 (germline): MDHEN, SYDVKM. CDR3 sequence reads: CASRVGGYQPQHF. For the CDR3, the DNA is TGTGCCAGCAGAGTCGGAGGATATCAGCCCCAGCATTTT.

The CDR3 DNA reads as TGTGCCACTAAAGACAGGGATCATCAGCCCCAGCATTTT. Its protein is CATKDRDHQPQHF. The V call is TRBV19, the J call TRBJ1-5, with 7 bases matching TRBD1. This CDR3 region has 13 residues. CDR1 LNHDA and CDR2 SQIVND come from the germline V gene (reference sequence). The trim removed 10 bases at V and 5 bases at J, leaving 8 bases unmatched.

The CDR3 nucleotides read TGTGCCAGCAGCTTGGGGGGCCCTGAGGGCTACACCTTC. This gives the protein CASSLGGPEGYTF. The chain is built from TRBV5-5 and TRBJ1-2; maybe TRBD1 (5 bases). The CDR3 extends over 13 amino acids. Germline V CDR1 and CDR2: SGHKS, YYEKEE (reference sequence). V shed 0 bases and J shed 8 bases, with 11 bases lying between them.

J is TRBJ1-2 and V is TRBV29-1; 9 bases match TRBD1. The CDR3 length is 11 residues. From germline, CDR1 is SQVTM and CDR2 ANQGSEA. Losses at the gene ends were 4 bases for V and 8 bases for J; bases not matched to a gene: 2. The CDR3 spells CSVGDREGYTF. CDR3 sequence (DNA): TGCAGCGTTGGGGACAGGGAAGGCTACACCTTC.

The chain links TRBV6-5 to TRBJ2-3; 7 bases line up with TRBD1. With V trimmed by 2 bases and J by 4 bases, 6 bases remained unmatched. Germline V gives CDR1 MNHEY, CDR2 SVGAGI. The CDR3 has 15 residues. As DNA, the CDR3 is TGTGCCAGCAGTTACATGGCAGGGGGATCAGATACGCAGTATTTT. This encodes CASSYMAGGSDTQYF.

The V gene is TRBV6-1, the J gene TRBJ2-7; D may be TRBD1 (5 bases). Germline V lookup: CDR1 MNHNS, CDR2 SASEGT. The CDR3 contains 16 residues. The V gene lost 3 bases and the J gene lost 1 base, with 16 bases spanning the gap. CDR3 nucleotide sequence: TGTGCCAGCAGTGACAGGGTTCTGTTGTGGTCCTACGAGCAGTACTTC. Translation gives CASSDRVLLWSYEQYF.

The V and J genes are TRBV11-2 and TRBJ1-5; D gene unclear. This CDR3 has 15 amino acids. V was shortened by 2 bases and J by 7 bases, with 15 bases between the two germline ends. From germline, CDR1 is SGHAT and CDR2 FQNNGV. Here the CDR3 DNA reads TGTGCCAGCAGCTTAACGGGTGGAGATAGCCAGCCCCAGCATTTT. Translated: CASSLTGGDSQPQHF.

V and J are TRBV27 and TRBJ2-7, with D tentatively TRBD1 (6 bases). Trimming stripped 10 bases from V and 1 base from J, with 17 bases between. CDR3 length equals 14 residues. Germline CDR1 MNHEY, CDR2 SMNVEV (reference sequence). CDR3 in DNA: TGTGCCACAGCCTTTACAGGGCCTTCCTACGAGCAGTACTTC. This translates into CATAFTGPSYEQYF.

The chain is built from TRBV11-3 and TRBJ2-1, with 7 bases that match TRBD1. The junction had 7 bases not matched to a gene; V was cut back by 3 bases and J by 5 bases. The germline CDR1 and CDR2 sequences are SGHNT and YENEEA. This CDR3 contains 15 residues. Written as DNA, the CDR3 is TGTGCCAGCAGCTTCGACTCCGGGACAGACAATGAGCAGTTCTTC. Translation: CASSFDSGTDNEQFF.

This chain's CDR3 is CASSTGYEQYF. Here the CDR3 DNA reads TGCGCCAGCAGCACAGGGTATGAGCAGTACTTC. V gene TRBV5-1 combines with J gene TRBJ2-7, with D perhaps TRBD1 (6 bases). CDR1 and CDR2 (germline): SGHRS, YFSETQ. Trimming stripped 4 bases from V and 7 bases from J, with 9 bases between. CDR3 size: 11 residues.

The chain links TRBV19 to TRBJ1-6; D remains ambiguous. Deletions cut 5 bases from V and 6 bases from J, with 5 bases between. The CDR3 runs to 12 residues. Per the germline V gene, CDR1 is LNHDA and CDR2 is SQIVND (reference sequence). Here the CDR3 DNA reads TGTGCCAGTAGTCGTCTTAATTCACCCCTCCACTTT. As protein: CASSRLNSPLHF.

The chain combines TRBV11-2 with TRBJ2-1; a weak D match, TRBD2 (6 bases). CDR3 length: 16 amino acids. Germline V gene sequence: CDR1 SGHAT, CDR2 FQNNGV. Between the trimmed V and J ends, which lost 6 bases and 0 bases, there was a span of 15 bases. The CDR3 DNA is TGTGCCAGCAGGGTCACAGCGGGTAGCTCCTACAATGAGCAGTTCTTC. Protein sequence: CASRVTAGSSYNEQFF. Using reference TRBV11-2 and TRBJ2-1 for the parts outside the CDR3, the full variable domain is EAGVAQSPRYKIIEKRQSVAFWCNPISGHATLYWYQQILGQGPKLLIQFQNNGVVDDSQLPKDRFSAERLKGVDSTLKIQPAKLEDSAVYLCASRVTAGSSYNEQFFGPGTRLTVL.

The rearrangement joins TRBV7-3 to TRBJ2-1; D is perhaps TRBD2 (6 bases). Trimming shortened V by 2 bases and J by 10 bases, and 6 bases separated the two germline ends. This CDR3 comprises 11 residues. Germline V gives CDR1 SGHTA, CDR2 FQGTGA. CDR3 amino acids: CASSLGGEQFF. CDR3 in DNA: TGTGCCAGCAGCTTAGGAGGGGAGCAGTTCTTC.

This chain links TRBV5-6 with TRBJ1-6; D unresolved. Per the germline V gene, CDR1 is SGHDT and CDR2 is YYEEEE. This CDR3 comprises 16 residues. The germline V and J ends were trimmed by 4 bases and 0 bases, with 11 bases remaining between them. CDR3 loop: CASSPRVGSYNSPLHF. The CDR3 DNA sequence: TGTGCCAGCAGCCCCCGGGTGGGCTCCTATAATTCACCCCTCCACTTT.

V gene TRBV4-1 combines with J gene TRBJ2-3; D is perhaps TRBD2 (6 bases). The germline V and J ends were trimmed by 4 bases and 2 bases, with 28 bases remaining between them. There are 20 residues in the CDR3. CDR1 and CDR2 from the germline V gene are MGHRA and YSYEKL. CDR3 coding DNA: TGCGCCAGCAGCCCCGGAGGTCTTCTTCGCGTGGCGGACTACACAGATACGCAGTATTTT. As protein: CASSPGGLLRVADYTDTQYF.

The CDR3 sequence is CASSLGLAGRETQYF. CDR3 nucleotides: TGTGCCAGCAGCCTAGGACTAGCCGGACGAGAGACCCAGTACTTC. This sequence joins TRBV9 and TRBJ2-5; 8 bases are a match to TRBD2. J was trimmed by 4 bases and V by 4 bases; bases with no gene match: 9. Per the germline V gene, CDR1 is SGDLS and CDR2 is YYNGEE. This CDR3 contains 15 residues. Combining the CDR3 with reference TRBV9 and TRBJ2-5 gives the whole variable domain DSGVTQTPKHLITATGQRVTLRCSPRSGDLSVYWYQQSLDQGLQFLIQYYNGEERAKGNILERFSAQQFPDLHSELNLSSLELGDSALYFCASSLGLAGRETQYFGPGTRLLVL.

CDR3 in amino acids: CASSPDRVNSPLHF. For the CDR3, the DNA is TGTGCCAGCAGTCCAGACAGGGTGAATTCACCCCTCCACTTT. J is TRBJ1-6 and V is TRBV2; TRBD1 agrees at 7 bases. The germline CDR1 and CDR2 sequences are SNHLY and FYNNEI. J gave up 7 bases and V 5 bases, and 5 bases lay outside the gene matches. This CDR3 spans 14 amino acids.

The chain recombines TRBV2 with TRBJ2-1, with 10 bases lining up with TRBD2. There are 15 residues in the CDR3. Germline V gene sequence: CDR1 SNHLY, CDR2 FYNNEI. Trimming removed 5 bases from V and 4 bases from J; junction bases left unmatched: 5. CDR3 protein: CASSSGLAAYNEQFF. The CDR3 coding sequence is TGTGCCAGCAGTTCTGGACTAGCGGCTTACAATGAGCAGTTCTTC.

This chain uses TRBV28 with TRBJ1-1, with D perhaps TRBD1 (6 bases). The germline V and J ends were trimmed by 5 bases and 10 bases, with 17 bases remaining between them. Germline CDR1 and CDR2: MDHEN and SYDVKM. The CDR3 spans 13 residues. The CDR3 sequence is CASSPPGQLVAFF. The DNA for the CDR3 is TGTGCCAGCAGTCCTCCGGGACAACTGGTAGCTTTCTTT.

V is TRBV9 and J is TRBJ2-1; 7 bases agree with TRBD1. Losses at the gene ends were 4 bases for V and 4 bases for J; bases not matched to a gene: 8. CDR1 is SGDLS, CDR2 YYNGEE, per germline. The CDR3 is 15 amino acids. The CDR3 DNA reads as TGTGCCAGCAGCCCCCGTCGGGACAGATACAATGAGCAGTTCTTC. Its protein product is CASSPRRDRYNEQFF.

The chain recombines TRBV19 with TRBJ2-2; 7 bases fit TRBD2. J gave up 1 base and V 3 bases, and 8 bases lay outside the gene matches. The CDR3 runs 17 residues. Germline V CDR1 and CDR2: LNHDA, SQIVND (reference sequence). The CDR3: CASSISWGGLNTGELFF. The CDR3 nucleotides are TGTGCCAGTAGTATTAGTTGGGGAGGGTTGAACACCGGGGAGCTGTTTTTT.

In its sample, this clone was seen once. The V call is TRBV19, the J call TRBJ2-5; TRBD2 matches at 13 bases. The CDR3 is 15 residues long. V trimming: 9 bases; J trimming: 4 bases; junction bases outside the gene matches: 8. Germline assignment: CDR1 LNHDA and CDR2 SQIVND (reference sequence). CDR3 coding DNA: TGTGCCAGCGCTACTAGCGGGGGGGCAGGAGAGACCCAGTACTTC. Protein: CASATSGGAGETQYF.

The DNA for the CDR3 is TGTGCCAGCAGTTTAAACGACAGGGTGGAGCAGTACTTC. Translation: CASSLNDRVEQYF. The V gene is TRBV6-5, the J gene TRBJ2-7; 7 bases align to TRBD1. The CDR3 consists of 13 residues. Germline CDR1 reads MNHEY; CDR2 reads SVGAGI. J lost 7 bases, V lost 4 bases, and 7 bases had no gene match.

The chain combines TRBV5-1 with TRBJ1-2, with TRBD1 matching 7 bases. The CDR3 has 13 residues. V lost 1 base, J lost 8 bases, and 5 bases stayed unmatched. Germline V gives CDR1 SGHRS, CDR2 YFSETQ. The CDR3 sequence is CASSLLGGRGYTF. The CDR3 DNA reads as TGCGCCAGCAGCTTGTTAGGGGGCCGCGGCTACACCTTC.

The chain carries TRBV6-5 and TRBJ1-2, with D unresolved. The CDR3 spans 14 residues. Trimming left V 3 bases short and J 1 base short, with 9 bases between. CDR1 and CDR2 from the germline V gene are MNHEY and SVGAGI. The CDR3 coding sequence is TGTGCCAGCAGTTATGACGGGATTAACTATGGCTACACCTTC. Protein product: CASSYDGINYGYTF.

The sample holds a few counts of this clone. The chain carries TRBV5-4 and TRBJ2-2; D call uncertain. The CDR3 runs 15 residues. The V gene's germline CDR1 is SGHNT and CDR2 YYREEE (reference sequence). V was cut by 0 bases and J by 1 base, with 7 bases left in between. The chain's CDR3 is CASSLDLMNTGELFF. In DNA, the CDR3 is TGTGCCAGCAGCTTGGATCTAATGAACACCGGGGAGCTGTTTTTT.

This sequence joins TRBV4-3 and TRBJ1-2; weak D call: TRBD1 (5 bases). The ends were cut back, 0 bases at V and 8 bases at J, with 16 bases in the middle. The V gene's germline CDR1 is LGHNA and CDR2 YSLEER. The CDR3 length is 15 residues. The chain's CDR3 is CASSQDFGAVGGYTF. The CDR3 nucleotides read TGCGCCAGCAGCCAAGACTTTGGGGCGGTGGGAGGCTACACCTTC.

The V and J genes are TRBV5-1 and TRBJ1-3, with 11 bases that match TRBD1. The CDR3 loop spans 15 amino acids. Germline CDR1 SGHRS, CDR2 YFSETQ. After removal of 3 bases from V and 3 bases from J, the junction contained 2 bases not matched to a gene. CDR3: CASSSDRGLGNTIYF. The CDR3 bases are TGCGCCAGCAGCTCGGACAGGGGGCTTGGAAACACCATATATTTT. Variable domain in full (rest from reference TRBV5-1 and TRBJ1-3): KAGVTQTPRYLIKTRGQQVTLSCSPISGHRSVSWYQQTPGQGLQFLFEYFSETQRNKGNFPGRFSGRQFSNSRSEMNVSTLELGDSALYLCASSSDRGLGNTIYFGEGSWLTVV.

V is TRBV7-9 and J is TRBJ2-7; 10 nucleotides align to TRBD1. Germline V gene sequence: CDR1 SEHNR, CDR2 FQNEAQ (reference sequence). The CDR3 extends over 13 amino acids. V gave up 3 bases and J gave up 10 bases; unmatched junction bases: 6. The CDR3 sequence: CASSLGQGSSQYF. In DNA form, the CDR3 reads TGTGCCAGCAGCTTGGGACAGGGGTCATCCCAGTACTTC.